This T cell receptor beta chain was sequenced during a study of OX40 agonist ivuxolimab in advanced cancers. TCRdb keeps only in-frame clones here, not all; method: immunoSEQ multiplex PCR. The sample carries roughly 13,000 clones, 80% to 95% recorded once. Notes on the study in general: Partial responders receiving 0.1-3.0 mg/kg showed among the lowest clonal expansion.

The CDR3 is 12 amino acids. Germline-derived CDR1 and CDR2 are LNHDA and SQIVND (reference sequence). The V end lost 3 bases, the J end lost 6 bases, and 8 bases lay between the germline ends. With respect to this clone: The antigen remains unidentified.

The V and J genes are TRBV19 and TRBJ1-2; D gene ambiguous. The source was CD4+ or CD8+ T cells sorted from blood, collected in a trial of the OX40 agonist ivuxolimab. The sequence was obtained from an adult with an advanced solid tumor such as melanoma, head and neck, liver or kidney cancer. The chain's CDR3 is CASSISGHGYTF. CDR3 nucleotide sequence: TGTGCCAGTAGTATTTCTGGGCATGGCTACACCTTC.